This T cell receptor beta chain was recovered during a study of OX40 agonist ivuxolimab in advanced cancers. This CDR3 has 15 amino acids. V trimming: 3 bases; J trimming: 0 bases; junction bases outside the gene matches: 4. CDR1 SGHTA and CDR2 FQGNSA come from the germline V gene. Repertoires were generated with immunoSEQ multiplex PCR, while TCRdb's copy carries only in-frame clones and drops some. This table has about 65,000 clones, about nine tenths appearing once. Sequenced here: CD4+ or CD8+ T cells sorted from blood, sampled in a trial of the OX40 agonist ivuxolimab. The rearrangement links TRBV7-2 to TRBJ2-7; 8 bases line up with TRBD2. This clonotype originated in an adult with an advanced solid tumor such as melanoma, head and neck, liver or kidney cancer. The CDR3: CASSLSGGFSYEQYF. The CDR3 DNA follows: TGTGCCAGCAGCTTGAGCGGGGGATTCTCCTACGAGCAGTACTTC.